Shown below are 10 T cell receptor beta chains from a single sample sequenced in a study of T-cell memory formation after mild COVID-19. TCRdb re-called the 5' RACE reads through MiXCR, storing one row per CDR3 protein. The sample lists approximately 250,000 distinct CDR3 sequences, around 15% occurring once. The sequenced sample consisted of PBMCs or a T cell subset sorted from them (not recorded which). These receptors were collected from a man aged 18 to 30 who had mild COVID-19 (a few samples of this study predate the infection). Cell type and time point are not known.

This clonotype was detected a few times. V usage is TRBV6-1 and J usage is TRBJ1-2; a weak D match, TRBD1 (6 bases). Germline loops: CDR1 MNHNS, CDR2 SASEGT. Trimming pared 2 bases from V and 2 bases from J, leaving 9 bases between. The CDR3 is 14 residues long. The DNA for the CDR3 is TGTGCCAGCAGTGAACCCCAGGGGAACTATGGCTACACCTTC. Its translation: CASSEPQGNYGYTF.

The CDR3 sequence is CASSLIPTADQHNEQFF. CDR3 nucleotide sequence: TGTGCCAGCAGCTTAATCCCGACAGCCGATCAACACAATGAGCAGTTCTTC. The chain joins TRBV7-9 to TRBJ2-1; TRBD1 is a possible D gene (5 bases). Trimming shortened V by 2 bases and J by 5 bases, and 19 bases separated the two germline ends. Germline CDR1 is SEHNR and CDR2 is FQNEAQ (reference sequence). The length of the CDR3 is 17 residues.

This chain joins TRBV5-6 and TRBJ2-5; 7 bases agree with TRBD1. CDR1 is SGHDT and CDR2 is YYEEEE in the germline V gene. After removal of 0 bases from V and 1 base from J, the junction contained 3 bases not matched to a gene. The CDR3 runs to 15 residues. The CDR3 sequence: CASSLGDSFQETQYF. The CDR3 bases are TGTGCCAGCAGCTTGGGGGACAGCTTCCAAGAGACCCAGTACTTC.

This clonotype has just a few counts. V usage is TRBV20-1 and J usage is TRBJ2-1; D ambiguous. V lost 5 bases to trimming and J lost 8 bases, with 7 bases between them. From germline, CDR1 is DFQATT and CDR2 SNEGSKA (reference sequence). This CDR3 spans 10 amino acids. The CDR3 DNA reads TGCAGTGCTTCGACCGATGAGCAGTTCTTC. The encoded protein is CSASTDEQFF.

There are a few counts of this clonotype. The rearrangement joins TRBV9 to TRBJ2-5; a weak D match, TRBD2 (5 bases). Germline CDR1 is SGDLS and CDR2 is YYNGEE. With 0 bases removed from V and 1 base from J, the gap between germline ends came to 7 bases. The CDR3 contains 14 residues. CDR3 protein: CASSVAGLQETQYF. For the CDR3, the DNA is TGTGCCAGCAGCGTAGCAGGACTCCAAGAGACCCAGTACTTC.

The V call is TRBV24-1, the J call TRBJ1-4; D perhaps matches TRBD1 (6 bases). The germline V gene has CDR1 KGHDR and CDR2 SFDVKD. The CDR3 consists of 15 residues. V gave up 2 bases and J gave up 7 bases, with 13 bases separating them. CDR3: CATSDSGGGAEKLFF. CDR3 nucleotide sequence: TGTGCCACCAGTGATTCCGGTGGGGGGGCTGAAAAACTGTTTTTT.

This clonotype was counted ten times or more. The rearrangement uses TRBV7-2 and TRBJ2-3, with D unresolved. Per the germline V gene, CDR1 is SGHTA and CDR2 is FQGNSA. The CDR3 length is 14 residues. The V end lost 1 base, the J end lost 1 base, and 6 bases lay between the germline ends. CDR3 in amino acids: CASSLVRGTDTQYF. CDR3 DNA sequence: TGTGCCAGCAGCTTAGTCCGGGGCACAGATACGCAGTATTTT.

This clonotype was detected a few times. The rearrangement uses TRBV7-2 and TRBJ1-1, with no clear D. The CDR3 sequence is 13 residues long. Germline V CDR1 and CDR2: SGHTA, FQGNSA. V was pared by 5 bases and J by 3 bases, with 10 bases between. Written as DNA, the CDR3 is TGTGCCAGCAGCCCCAGACCGGACACTGAAGCTTTCTTT. This gives the protein CASSPRPDTEAFF.

This clonotype was recorded many times. The V gene is TRBV5-4, the J gene TRBJ1-4; a possible D gene is TRBD1 (5 bases). The germline gives CDR1 SGHNT, CDR2 YYREEE (reference sequence). The V end was cut by 3 bases, the J end by 5 bases, with 14 bases between. This CDR3 is 15 amino acids long. The CDR3 region has the DNA TGTGCCAGCAGCTCCCGGAGTAGGGGAAATGAAAAACTGTTTTTT. The encoded protein is CASSSRSRGNEKLFF.

This sequence joins TRBV7-9 and TRBJ1-2; 7 bases are shared with TRBD1. Per the germline V gene, CDR1 is SEHNR and CDR2 is FQNEAQ (reference sequence). The V segment lost 1 base and the J segment 8 bases; nucleotides outside the gene matches: 7. The CDR3 runs to 14 residues. Written as DNA, the CDR3 is TGTGCCAGCAGCTTAGTAATGACAGGGCAAGGCTACACCTTC. Translating gives CASSLVMTGQGYTF.